The T cell receptor beta chain described here comes from a study of T cell responses to AZD1222 COVID-19 vaccine. The data were produced by immunoSEQ multiplex PCR, yet TCRdb's version contains in-frame clones alone and is incomplete. The sample has about 82,000 clones, 90% to 95% seen once. The receptor was isolated from an adult in good health. The material sequenced was peripheral blood, taken on day 0 of AZD1222 vaccination.

The DNA of the CDR3 is TGTGCCAGCAGCTTATCCGGGGCCACAGGGTCGGGGGAGACCCAGTACTTC. The encoded protein is CASSLSGATGSGETQYF. The chain carries TRBV11-2 and TRBJ2-5, with a possible D match to TRBD1 (6 bases). Germline V CDR1 and CDR2: SGHAT, FQNNGV. The V and J ends lost 2 bases and 5 bases respectively, with 21 bases between them. CDR3 length equals 17 residues.